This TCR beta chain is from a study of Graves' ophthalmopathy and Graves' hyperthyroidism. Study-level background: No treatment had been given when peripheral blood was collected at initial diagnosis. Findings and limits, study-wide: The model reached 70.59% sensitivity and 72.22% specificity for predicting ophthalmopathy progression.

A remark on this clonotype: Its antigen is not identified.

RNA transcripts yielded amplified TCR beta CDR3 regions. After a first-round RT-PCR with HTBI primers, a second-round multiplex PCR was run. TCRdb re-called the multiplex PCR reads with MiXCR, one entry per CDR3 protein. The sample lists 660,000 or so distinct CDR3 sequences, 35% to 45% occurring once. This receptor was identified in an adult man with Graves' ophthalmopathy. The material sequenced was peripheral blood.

In DNA, the CDR3 is TGTGCCAGCAGCCCCAACAGGGAAAATCAGCCCCAGCATTTT. It encodes CASSPNRENQPQHF. V and J are TRBV7-8 and TRBJ1-5; D is possibly TRBD1 (6 bases). Germline CDR1 reads SGHVS; CDR2 reads FQNEAQ. Trimming pared 5 bases from V and 4 bases from J, leaving 12 bases between. CDR3 length: 14 residues.